This TCR beta chain was profiled in a study of regulatory T cells in long-lasting Graves disease. Trimming at V came to 3 bases and at J to 5 bases, leaving 4 bases not matched to a gene. The germline V gene encodes CDR1 DFQATT and CDR2 SNEGSKA (reference sequence). The CDR3 extends over 15 amino acids. CDR3-region Arm-PCR and iRepertoire HTBI primers produced the TCR beta libraries. Using its own MiXCR run on the multiplex PCR reads, TCRdb lists one record per CDR3 protein. The table has roughly 450,000 distinct CDR3 sequences, approximately 23% seen once. As for time point: persistent/refractory GD, antithyroid drugs over 5 years with positive TRAb. PBMC RNA was the source of the TCR library.

Specimen: peripheral blood mononuclear cells (PBMCs), collected when the disease was refractory, from a patient treated with antithyroid drugs. This chain connects TRBV20-1 to TRBJ2-2, with 12 positions matching TRBD2. The receptor was isolated from a female donor with Graves disease. In DNA, the CDR3 is TGCAGTGCTAGCAGACTAGCGGGGGTTACCGGGGAGCTGTTTTTT. As protein: CSASRLAGVTGELFF.